This T cell receptor (beta chain) emerged from a study of T cells in Graves' hyperthyroidism and ophthalmopathy. The sample holds many counts of this clonotype. Stable Graves' hyperthyroidism denoted no ophthalmopathy progression over 18 months. Patients aged 18 to 65 with hyperthyroidism were newly diagnosed, with duration under 2 months. Diagnosis relied on clinical symptoms, serum thyroxine and TRAb, thyroid ultrasound and orbital computed tomography. RNA transcripts provided the source from which TCR beta CDR3 regions were amplified. Researchers ran a first-round RT-PCR on the TCR CDR3 using the HTBI primer set. Each CDR3 protein gets one entry after TCRdb re-called the multiplex PCR reads with MiXCR. The data show 500,000 to 600,000 distinct CDR3 sequences, approximately 15% seen once. The sample was blood. This TCR derives from a woman in her late teens or twenties with Graves' hyperthyroidism.

The CDR3 region has the DNA TGTGCCAGCAGTTTTTCCGAGGACAGTTTCAACACCGGGGAGCTGTTTTTT. Residues: CASSFSEDSFNTGELFF. The chain links TRBV12-3 or TRBV12-4 to TRBJ2-2, with D possibly matching TRBD1 (6 bases). Trimming pared 3 bases from V and 2 bases from J, leaving 16 bases between. This CDR3 is built from 17 residues.